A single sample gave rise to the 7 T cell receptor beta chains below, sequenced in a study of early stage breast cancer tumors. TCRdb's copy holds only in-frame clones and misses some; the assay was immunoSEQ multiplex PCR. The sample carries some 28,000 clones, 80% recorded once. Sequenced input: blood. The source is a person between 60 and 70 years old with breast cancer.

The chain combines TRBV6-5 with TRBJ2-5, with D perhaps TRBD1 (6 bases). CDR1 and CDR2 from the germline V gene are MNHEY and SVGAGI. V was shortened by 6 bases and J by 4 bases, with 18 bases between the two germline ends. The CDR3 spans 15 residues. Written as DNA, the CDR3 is TGTGCCAGCAGCGCGCCTTGGGACACCACAGAGACCCAGTACTTC. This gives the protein CASSAPWDTTETQYF.

Here the CDR3 DNA reads TGTGCCAGCAGCGGAAGAGGGAGGACCTTATCCTACGAGCAGTACTTC. Protein: CASSGRGRTLSYEQYF. V is TRBV5-4 and J is TRBJ2-7; D might be TRBD2 (6 bases). Germline V gene sequence: CDR1 SGHNT, CDR2 YYREEE (reference sequence). The V and J ends lost 4 bases and 1 base respectively, with 18 bases between them. The CDR3 is 16 residues long.

CDR3 protein: CASSFGQLEKLFF. DNA of the CDR3: TGTGCCAGCAGCTTCGGACAGCTTGAAAAACTGTTTTTT. The rearrangement links TRBV7-2 to TRBJ1-4; weak D call: TRBD1 (6 bases). Germline-derived CDR1 and CDR2 are SGHTA and FQGNSA. Trimming took 3 bases from V and 7 from J, leaving 9 bases between them. This CDR3 comprises 13 residues.

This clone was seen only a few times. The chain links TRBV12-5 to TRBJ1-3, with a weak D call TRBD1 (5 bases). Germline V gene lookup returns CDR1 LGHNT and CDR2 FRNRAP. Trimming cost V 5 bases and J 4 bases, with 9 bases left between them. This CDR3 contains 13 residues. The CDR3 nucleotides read TGTGCTAGTGGTAATTCAGGGGGAAACACCATATATTTT. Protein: CASGNSGGNTIYF. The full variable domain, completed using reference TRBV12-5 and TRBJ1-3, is DARVTQTPRHKVTEMGQEVTMRCQPILGHNTVFWYRQTMMQGLELLAYFRNRAPLDDSGMPKDRFSAEMPDATLATLKIQPSEPRDSAVYFCASGNSGGNTIYFGEGSWLTVV.

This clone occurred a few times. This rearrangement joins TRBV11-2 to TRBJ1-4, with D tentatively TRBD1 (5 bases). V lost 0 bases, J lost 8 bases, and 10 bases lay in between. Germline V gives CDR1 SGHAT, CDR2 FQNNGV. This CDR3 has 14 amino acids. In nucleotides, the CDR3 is TGTGCCAGCAGCTTAGAGTGGGGGGACGAAAAACTGTTTTTT. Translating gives CASSLEWGDEKLFF.

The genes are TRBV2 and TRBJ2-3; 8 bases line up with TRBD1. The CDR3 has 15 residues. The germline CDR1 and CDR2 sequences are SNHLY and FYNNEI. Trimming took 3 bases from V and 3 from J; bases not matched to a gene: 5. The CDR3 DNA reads TGTGCCAGCAGTGACAGGGGGCTAGGTACAGATACGCAGTATTTT. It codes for CASSDRGLGTDTQYF.

The CDR3 here is CATSRDRRAGRDEQFF. The CDR3 region has the DNA TGTGCCACCAGCAGAGATCGCCGAGCGGGAAGGGATGAGCAGTTCTTC. The V and J genes are TRBV15 and TRBJ2-1; 7 bases are shared with TRBD2. CDR1 is LNHNV, CDR2 YYDKDF, per germline (reference sequence). Trimming cost V 0 bases and J 8 bases; bases outside gene matches: 10. The length of the CDR3 is 16 residues.